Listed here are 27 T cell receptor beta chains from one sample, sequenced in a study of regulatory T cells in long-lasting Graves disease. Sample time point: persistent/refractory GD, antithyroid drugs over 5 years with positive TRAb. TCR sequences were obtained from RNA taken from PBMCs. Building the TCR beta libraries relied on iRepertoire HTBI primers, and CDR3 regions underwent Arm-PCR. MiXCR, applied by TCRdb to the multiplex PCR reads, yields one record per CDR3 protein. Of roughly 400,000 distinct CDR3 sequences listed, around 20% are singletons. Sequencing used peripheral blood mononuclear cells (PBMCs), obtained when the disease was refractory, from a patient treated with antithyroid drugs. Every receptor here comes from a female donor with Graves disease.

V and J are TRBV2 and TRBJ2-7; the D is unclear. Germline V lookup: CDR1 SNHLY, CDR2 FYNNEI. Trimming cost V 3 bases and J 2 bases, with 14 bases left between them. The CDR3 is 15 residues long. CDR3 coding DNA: TGTGCCAGCAGTGAGGCTGAGGACGGAACCTACGAGCAGTACTTC. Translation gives CASSEAEDGTYEQYF. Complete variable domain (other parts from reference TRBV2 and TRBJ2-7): EPEVTQTPSHQVTQMGQEVILRCVPISNHLYFYWYRQILGQKVEFLVSFYNNEISEKSEIFDDQFSVERPDGSNFTLKIRSTKLEDSAMYFCASSEAEDGTYEQYFGPGTRLTVT.

In DNA, the CDR3 is TGTGCCAGCAGCTCTACCGGGACAGGTAATCAGCCCCAGCATTTT. Translation: CASSSTGTGNQPQHF. This chain joins TRBV12-3 or TRBV12-4 and TRBJ1-5; 8 bases fit TRBD1. The CDR3 loop spans 15 amino acids. J lost 4 bases, V lost 6 bases, and 8 bases had no gene match.

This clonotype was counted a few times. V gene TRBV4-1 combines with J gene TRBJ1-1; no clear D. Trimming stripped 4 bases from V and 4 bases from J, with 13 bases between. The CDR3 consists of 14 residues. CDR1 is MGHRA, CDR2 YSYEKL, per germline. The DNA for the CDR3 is TGCGCCAGCAGCCCAGTGGACCCGGGCACTGAAGCTTTCTTT. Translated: CASSPVDPGTEAFF.

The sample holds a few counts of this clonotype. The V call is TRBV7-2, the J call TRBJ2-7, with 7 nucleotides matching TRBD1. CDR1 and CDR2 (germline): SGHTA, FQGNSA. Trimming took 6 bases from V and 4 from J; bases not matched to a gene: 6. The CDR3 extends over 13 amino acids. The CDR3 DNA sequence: TGTGCCAGCAGTTGGGACAGCAATTACGAGCAGTACTTC. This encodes CASSWDSNYEQYF.

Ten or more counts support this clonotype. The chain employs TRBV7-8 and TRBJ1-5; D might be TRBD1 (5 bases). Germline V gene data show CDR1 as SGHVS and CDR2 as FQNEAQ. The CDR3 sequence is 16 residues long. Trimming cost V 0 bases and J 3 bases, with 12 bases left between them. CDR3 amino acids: CASSLAGLGVNQPQHF. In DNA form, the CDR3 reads TGTGCCAGCAGCTTAGCGGGTTTGGGGGTCAATCAGCCCCAGCATTTT.

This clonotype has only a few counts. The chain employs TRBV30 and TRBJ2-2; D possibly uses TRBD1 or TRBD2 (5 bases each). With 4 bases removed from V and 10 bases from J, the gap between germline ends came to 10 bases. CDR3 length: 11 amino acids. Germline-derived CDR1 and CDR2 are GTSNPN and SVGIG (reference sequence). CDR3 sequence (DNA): TGTGCCTGGACCCTGGGGGTGGAGCTGTTTTTT. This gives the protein CAWTLGVELFF.

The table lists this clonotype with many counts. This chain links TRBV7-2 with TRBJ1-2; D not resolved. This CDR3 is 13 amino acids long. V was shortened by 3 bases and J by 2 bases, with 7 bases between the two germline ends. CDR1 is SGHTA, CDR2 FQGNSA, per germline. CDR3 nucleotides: TGTGCCAGCAGCTTTGATAGGAACTATGGCTACACCTTC. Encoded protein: CASSFDRNYGYTF.

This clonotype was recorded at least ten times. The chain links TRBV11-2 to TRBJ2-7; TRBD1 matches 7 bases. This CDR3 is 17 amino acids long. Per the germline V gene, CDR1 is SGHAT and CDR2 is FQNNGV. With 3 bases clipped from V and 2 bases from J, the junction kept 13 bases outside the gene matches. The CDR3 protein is CASSFNRRPGQPYEQYF. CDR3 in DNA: TGTGCCAGCAGCTTCAACCGCCGACCGGGACAGCCCTACGAGCAGTACTTC.

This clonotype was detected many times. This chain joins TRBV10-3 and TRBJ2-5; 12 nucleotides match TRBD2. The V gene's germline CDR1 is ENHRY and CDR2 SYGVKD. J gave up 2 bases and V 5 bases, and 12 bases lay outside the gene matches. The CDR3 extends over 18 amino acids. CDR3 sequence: CAISPGLAGRGGQETQYF. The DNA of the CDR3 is TGTGCCATCAGTCCGGGACTAGCGGGCCGAGGCGGGCAAGAGACCCAGTACTTC.

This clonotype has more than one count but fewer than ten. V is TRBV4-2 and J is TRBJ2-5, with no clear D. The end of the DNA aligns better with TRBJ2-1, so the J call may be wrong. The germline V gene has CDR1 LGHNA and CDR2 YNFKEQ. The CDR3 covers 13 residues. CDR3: CASSQLWTNEQFF. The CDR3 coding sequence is TGTGCCAGCAGCCAACTCTGGACCAATGAGCAGTTCTTC.

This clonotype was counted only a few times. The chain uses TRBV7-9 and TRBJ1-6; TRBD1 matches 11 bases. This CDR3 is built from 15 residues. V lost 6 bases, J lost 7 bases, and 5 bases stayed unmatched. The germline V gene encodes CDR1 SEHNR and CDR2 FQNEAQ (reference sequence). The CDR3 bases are TGTGCCAGCAGTCGGACAGGGGGCGTAAATTCACCCCTCCACTTT. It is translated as CASSRTGGVNSPLHF.

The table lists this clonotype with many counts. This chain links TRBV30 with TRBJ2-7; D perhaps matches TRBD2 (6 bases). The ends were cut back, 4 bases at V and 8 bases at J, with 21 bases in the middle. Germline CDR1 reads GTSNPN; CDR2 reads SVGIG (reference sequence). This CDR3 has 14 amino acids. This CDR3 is CAWKGVIAELKQYF. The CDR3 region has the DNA TGTGCCTGGAAAGGTGTGATAGCGGAATTAAAGCAGTACTTC.

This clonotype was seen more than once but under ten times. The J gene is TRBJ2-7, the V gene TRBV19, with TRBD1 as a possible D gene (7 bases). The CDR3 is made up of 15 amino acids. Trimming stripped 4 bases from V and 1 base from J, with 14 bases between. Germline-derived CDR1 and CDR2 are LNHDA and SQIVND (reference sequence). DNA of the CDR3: TGTGCCAGTAGTAGGGGGGCGGGACAGTCCTACGAGCAGTACTTC. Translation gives CASSRGAGQSYEQYF.

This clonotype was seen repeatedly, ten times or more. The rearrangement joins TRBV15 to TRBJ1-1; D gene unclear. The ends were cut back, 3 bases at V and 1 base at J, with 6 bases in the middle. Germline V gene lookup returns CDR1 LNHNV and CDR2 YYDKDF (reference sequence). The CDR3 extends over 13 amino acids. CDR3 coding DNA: TGTGCCACCAGCAGCAGAGAGAACACTGAAGCTTTCTTT. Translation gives CATSSRENTEAFF.

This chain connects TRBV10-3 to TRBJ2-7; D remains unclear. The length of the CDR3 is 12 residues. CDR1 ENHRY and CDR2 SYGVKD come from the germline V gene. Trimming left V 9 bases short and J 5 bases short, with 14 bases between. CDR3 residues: CAISRSVHEQYF. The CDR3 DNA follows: TGTGCCATATCCCGGTCGGTCCACGAGCAGTACTTC.

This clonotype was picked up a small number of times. The CDR3 DNA is TGCAGTGCTCCCAATCCGGCGGGAGGTGAGACCCAGTACTTC. This encodes CSAPNPAGGETQYF. The V call is TRBV20-1, the J call TRBJ2-5; 8 nucleotides match TRBD2. The CDR3 totals 14 residues. Germline CDR1 and CDR2: DFQATT and SNEGSKA (reference sequence). J was trimmed by 5 bases and V by 5 bases; bases with no gene match: 10.

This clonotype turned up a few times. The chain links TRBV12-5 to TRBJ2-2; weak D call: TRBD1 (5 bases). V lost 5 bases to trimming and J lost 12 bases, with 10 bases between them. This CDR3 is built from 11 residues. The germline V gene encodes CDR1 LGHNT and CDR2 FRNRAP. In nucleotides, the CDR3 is TGTGCTAGTGGTAACCAGGGAAAGCTGTTTTTT. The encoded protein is CASGNQGKLFF.

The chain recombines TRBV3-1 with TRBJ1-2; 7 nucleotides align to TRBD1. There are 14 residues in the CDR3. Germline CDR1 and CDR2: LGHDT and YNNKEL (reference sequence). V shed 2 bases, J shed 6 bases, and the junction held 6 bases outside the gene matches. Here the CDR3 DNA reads TGTGCCAGCAGCCAATACGAGGGGGCAGATGGCTACACCTTC. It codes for CASSQYEGADGYTF.

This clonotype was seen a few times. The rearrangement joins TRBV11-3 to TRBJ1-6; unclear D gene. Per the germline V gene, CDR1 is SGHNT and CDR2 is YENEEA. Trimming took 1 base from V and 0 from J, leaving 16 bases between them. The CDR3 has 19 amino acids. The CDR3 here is CASSLVGVRSSSYNSPLHF. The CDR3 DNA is TGTGCCAGCAGCTTAGTGGGCGTAAGAAGTAGCTCCTATAATTCACCCCTCCACTTT.

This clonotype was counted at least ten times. The CDR3 region has the DNA TGTGCCAGCAGTATGCCTGACAGCCGAAGCACTGAAGCTTTCTTT. Its protein product is CASSMPDSRSTEAFF. This chain connects TRBV12-3 or TRBV12-4 to TRBJ1-1; D is perhaps TRBD1 (5 bases). The germline V and J ends were trimmed by 5 bases and 4 bases, with 17 bases remaining between them. This CDR3 has 15 amino acids.

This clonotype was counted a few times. DNA for the CDR3: TGTGCCAGCAGTTCGGGCAGGCTGAACACCGGGGAGCTGTTTTTT. Residues: CASSSGRLNTGELFF. This chain links TRBV28 with TRBJ2-2; D unclear. Per the germline V gene, CDR1 is MDHEN and CDR2 is SYDVKM. The CDR3 sequence is 15 residues long. Trimming left V 4 bases short and J 1 base short, with 10 bases between.

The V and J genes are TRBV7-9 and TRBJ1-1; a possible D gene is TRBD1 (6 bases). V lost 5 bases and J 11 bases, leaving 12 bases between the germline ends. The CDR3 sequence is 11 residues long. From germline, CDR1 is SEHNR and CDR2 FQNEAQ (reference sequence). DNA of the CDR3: TGTGCCAGCAGCCCCAACAGGGCTGCTTTCTTT. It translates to CASSPNRAAFF.

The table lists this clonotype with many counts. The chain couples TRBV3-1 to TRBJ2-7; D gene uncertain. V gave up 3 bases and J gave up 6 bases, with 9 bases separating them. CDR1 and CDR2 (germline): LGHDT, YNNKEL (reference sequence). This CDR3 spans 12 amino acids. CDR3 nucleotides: TGTGCCAGCAGCCACGGCCGAGGCGAGCAGTACTTC. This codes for CASSHGRGEQYF.

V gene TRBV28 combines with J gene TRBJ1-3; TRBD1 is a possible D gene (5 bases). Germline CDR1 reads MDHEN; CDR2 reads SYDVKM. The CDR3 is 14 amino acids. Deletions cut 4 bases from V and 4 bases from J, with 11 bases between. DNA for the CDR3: TGTGCCAGCAGTTACTCGGGGGTCGGAAACACCATATATTTT. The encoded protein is CASSYSGVGNTIYF.

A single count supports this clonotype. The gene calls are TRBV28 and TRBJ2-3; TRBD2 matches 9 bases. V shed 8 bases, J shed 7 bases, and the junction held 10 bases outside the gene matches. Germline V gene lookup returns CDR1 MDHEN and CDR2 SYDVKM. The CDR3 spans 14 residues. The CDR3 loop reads CASLGAGGTYTQYF. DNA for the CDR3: TGTGCCAGCCTGGGGGCGGGAGGGACCTATACGCAGTATTTT.

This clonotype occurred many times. The CDR3 DNA reads as TGTGCCAGCAGTAAAGGGACCCTGAGCTCTGGGGCCAACGTCCTGACTTTC. Translating gives CASSKGTLSSGANVLTF. The chain combines TRBV12-3 or TRBV12-4 with TRBJ2-6; D assignment may be TRBD1 or TRBD2 (5 bases each). This CDR3 comprises 17 residues. The ends were cut back, 5 bases at V and 0 bases at J, with 14 bases in the middle.

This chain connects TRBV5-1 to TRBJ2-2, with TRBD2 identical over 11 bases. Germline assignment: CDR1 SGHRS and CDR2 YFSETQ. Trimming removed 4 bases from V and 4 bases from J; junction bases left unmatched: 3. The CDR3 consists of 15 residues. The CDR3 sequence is CASSTSGSFTGELFF. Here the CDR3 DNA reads TGCGCCAGCAGCACTAGCGGGAGCTTCACCGGGGAGCTGTTTTTT.